The 3 T cell receptor beta chains below come from one sample, sequenced in a study of OX40 agonist ivuxolimab in advanced cancers. Some clones are missing from TCRdb's copy, which holds only in-frame ones; the method was immunoSEQ multiplex PCR. The data contain 60,000 to 85,000 clones, around 86% of them singletons. The sequences come from CD4+ or CD8+ T cells sorted from blood, collected in a trial of the OX40 agonist ivuxolimab. Receptors originate from an adult with an advanced solid tumor such as melanoma, head and neck, liver or kidney cancer.

This chain links TRBV19 with TRBJ1-1; TRBD1 agrees at 7 bases. V dropped 6 bases and J dropped 1; count of bases not matched to a gene: 2. The CDR3 runs 13 residues. Germline V CDR1 and CDR2: LNHDA, SQIVND (reference sequence). CDR3 DNA sequence: TGTGCCAGTAGGGACAGGCCGAACACTGAAGCTTTCTTT. Its translation: CASRDRPNTEAFF.

This clone was recorded only once. V usage is TRBV6-5 and J usage is TRBJ2-7, with D possibly matching TRBD2 (5 bases). Trimming pared 11 bases from V and 2 bases from J, leaving 19 bases between. The CDR3 has 14 amino acids. From germline, CDR1 is MNHEY and CDR2 SVGAGI. The CDR3 is CAAHKGSGPYEQYF. The CDR3 DNA sequence: TGTGCCGCCCACAAAGGCAGCGGCCCCTACGAGCAGTACTTC.

J is TRBJ2-7 and V is TRBV5-4; 11 bases are a match to TRBD2. Germline values: CDR1 SGHNT, CDR2 YYREEE (reference sequence). This CDR3 contains 13 residues. Trimming at V came to 5 bases and at J to 5 bases, leaving 3 bases not matched to a gene. The CDR3 here is CASSQLAGDEQYF. As DNA, the CDR3 is TGTGCCAGCAGTCAACTAGCGGGGGACGAGCAGTACTTC.